This T cell receptor beta chain was observed in a study of blood T cell repertoires in COVID-19. V lost 2 bases and J 11 bases, leaving 13 bases between the germline ends. The CDR3 sequence is 13 residues long. Clones were read by immunoSEQ multiplex PCR, and TCRdb kept only the in-frame ones, dropping some. The data hold 230,000 or so clones, with roughly 90% observed a single time. V is TRBV12-3 or TRBV12-4 and J is TRBJ1-5, with D unclear. The sequence was collected from a woman aged 55 to 70 with COVID-19, enrolled during active disease. The sample consisted of peripheral blood. In DNA form, the CDR3 reads TGTGCCAGCAGTTTAAGGGAGAGAGGAGCCCAGCATTTT. This gives the protein CASSLRERGAQHF.